Following are 5 T cell receptor beta chains from one sample sequenced in a study of cytomegalovirus exposure and HLA in healthy donors. PCR was performed using 60 Vbeta and 13 Jbeta primers. Sequenced by immunoSEQ multiplex PCR; TCRdb stores in-frame clones only, minus some. The table has about 120,000 clones, more than 80% seen once. The sample comprised PBMCs. Receptors were obtained from a man aged 40-49 years in good health and CMV-seronegative.

The rearrangement links TRBV28 to TRBJ2-5; 7 positions match TRBD2. V gave up 6 bases and J gave up 5 bases; unmatched junction bases: 15. The germline CDR1 and CDR2 sequences are MDHEN and SYDVKM. CDR3 length: 16 residues. CDR3 loop: CASSSPTSSGGETQYF. In DNA, the CDR3 is TGTGCCAGCAGCTCCCCCACCTCTAGCGGTGGTGAGACCCAGTACTTC.

The chain combines TRBV30 with TRBJ1-5; D remains ambiguous. Germline CDR1 reads GTSNPN; CDR2 reads SVGIG (reference sequence). Between the trimmed V and J ends, which lost 1 base and 3 bases, there was a span of 10 bases. There are 14 residues in the CDR3. CDR3 nucleotide sequence: TGTGCCTGGAGTGACTTGGGAGTCAATCAGCCCCAGCATTTT. Residues: CAWSDLGVNQPQHF.

The rearrangement joins TRBV29-1 to TRBJ2-7; TRBD2 is a possible D gene (5 bases). Trimming stripped 0 bases from V and 3 bases from J, with 15 bases between. Germline CDR1 is SQVTM and CDR2 is ANQGSEA. This CDR3 contains 15 residues. CDR3 nucleotides: TGCAGCGTTGAAGATCTGAGTAAGGCGGGCTACGAGCAGTACTTC. Amino acid sequence: CSVEDLSKAGYEQYF.

The chain is built from TRBV27 and TRBJ1-5; 9 bases line up with TRBD1. CDR1 and CDR2 from the germline V gene are MNHEY and SMNVEV (reference sequence). Trimming cost V 6 bases and J 1 base; bases outside gene matches: 4. The CDR3 totals 15 residues. In nucleotides, the CDR3 is TGTGCCAGCAGCCACGGGACAGGGAGCAATCAGCCCCAGCATTTT. This gives the protein CASSHGTGSNQPQHF.

This clone was seen once. The CDR3 protein is CASSGAGVSGNTIYF. Here the CDR3 DNA reads TGCGCCAGCAGTGGGGCAGGGGTTTCTGGAAACACCATATATTTT. V gene TRBV10-2 combines with J gene TRBJ1-3, with D possibly being TRBD1 (6 bases). V dropped 4 bases and J dropped 1 base, with 11 bases sitting between them. The germline CDR1 and CDR2 sequences are WSHSY and SAAADI. The CDR3 loop spans 15 amino acids.